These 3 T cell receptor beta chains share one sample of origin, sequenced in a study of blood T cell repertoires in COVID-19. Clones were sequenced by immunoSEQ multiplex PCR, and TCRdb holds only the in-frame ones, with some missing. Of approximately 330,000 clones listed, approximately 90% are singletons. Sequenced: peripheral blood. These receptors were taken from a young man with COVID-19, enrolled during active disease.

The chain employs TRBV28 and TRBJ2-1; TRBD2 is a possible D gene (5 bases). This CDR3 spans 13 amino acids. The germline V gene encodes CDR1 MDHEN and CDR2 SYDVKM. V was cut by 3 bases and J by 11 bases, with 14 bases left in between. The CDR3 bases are TGTGCCAGCAGTTTTTGGGAGCAACCGCAGCAGTTCTTC. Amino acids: CASSFWEQPQQFF.

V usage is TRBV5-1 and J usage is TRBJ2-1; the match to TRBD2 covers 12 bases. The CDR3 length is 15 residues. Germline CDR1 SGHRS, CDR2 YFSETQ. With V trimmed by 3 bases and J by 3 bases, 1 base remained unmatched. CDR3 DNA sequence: TGCGCCAGCAGCTCTAGCGGGGGGGACTACAATGAGCAGTTCTTC. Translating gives CASSSSGGDYNEQFF. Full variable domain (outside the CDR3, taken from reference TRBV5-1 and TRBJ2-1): KAGVTQTPRYLIKTRGQQVTLSCSPISGHRSVSWYQQTPGQGLQFLFEYFSETQRNKGNFPGRFSGRQFSNSRSEMNVSTLELGDSALYLCASSSSGGDYNEQFFGPGTRLTVL.

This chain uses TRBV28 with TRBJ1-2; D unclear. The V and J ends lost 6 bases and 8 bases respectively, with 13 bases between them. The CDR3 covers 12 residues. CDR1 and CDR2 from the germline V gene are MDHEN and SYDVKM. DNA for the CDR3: TGTGCCAGCAGCCTCTCCTCCGGGGGCTACACCTTC. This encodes CASSLSSGGYTF.